These 17 T cell receptor beta chains were sequenced from one sample in a study of T cell responses to AZD1222 COVID-19 vaccine. This table comes from immunoSEQ multiplex PCR, and its TCRdb copy is limited to in-frame clones, with some not included. Of approximately 17,000 clones in the sample, 80% to 85% are singletons; the top ten hold about 14%. Sample: peripheral blood, taken 28 days after the second AZD1222 dose. Receptor source: an adult who received the AZD1222 COVID-19 vaccine.

CDR3 bases: TGTGCCAGCAGTCCTTTGAGGAACACTGAAGCTTTCTTT. Translating it yields CASSPLRNTEAFF. The gene calls are TRBV6-6 and TRBJ1-1; D ambiguous. The CDR3 length is 13 residues. V gave up 5 bases and J gave up 1 base, with 8 bases separating them. Germline CDR1 MNHNY, CDR2 SVGAGI (reference sequence).

The rearrangement uses TRBV7-8 and TRBJ1-1; perhaps TRBD1 as D (5 bases). This CDR3 comprises 11 residues. The germline V gene has CDR1 SGHVS and CDR2 FQNEAQ. Trimming removed 3 bases at V and 8 bases at J, with 7 bases between. The CDR3 DNA sequence: TGTGCCAGCAGCTTGGGGACCGAAGCTTTCTTT. It encodes CASSLGTEAFF.

The chain recombines TRBV7-2 with TRBJ1-6; D perhaps matches TRBD1 (5 bases). The germline V gene has CDR1 SGHTA and CDR2 FQGNSA. The CDR3 is 15 residues long. V lost 3 bases and J 9 bases, leaving 15 bases between the germline ends. The CDR3 DNA sequence: TGTGCCAGCAGCTTGGAAGCAGGGAGAATTTCACCCCTCCACTTT. Residues: CASSLEAGRISPLHF.

J is TRBJ2-2 and V is TRBV7-2, with a tentative D call TRBD2 (5 bases). This CDR3 comprises 15 residues. From germline, CDR1 is SGHTA and CDR2 FQGNSA. Trimming took off 5 bases at V and 8 bases at J, with 18 bases between the two ends. CDR3 in DNA: TGTGCCAGCAGCCTCCTGGGCGACTCGGGAGGGGAGCTGTTTTTT. It encodes CASSLLGDSGGELFF.

The rearrangement uses TRBV27 and TRBJ1-1, with D perhaps TRBD1 (6 bases). The germline V gene has CDR1 MNHEY and CDR2 SMNVEV (reference sequence). This CDR3 contains 17 residues. V was trimmed by 5 bases and J by 1 base, leaving 20 bases between them. The CDR3 sequence: CASSVLTTAGQNTEAFF. CDR3 bases: TGTGCCAGCAGTGTCTTAACCACCGCGGGACAGAACACTGAAGCTTTCTTT.

The rearrangement links TRBV2 to TRBJ1-5; the D gene is possibly TRBD1 (5 bases). Trimming shortened V by 6 bases and J by 0 bases, and 15 bases separated the two germline ends. This CDR3 contains 16 residues. Germline V gives CDR1 SNHLY, CDR2 FYNNEI. CDR3 in DNA: TGTGCCAGCAGCGGGGACGGAGTTAATAGCAATCAGCCCCAGCATTTT. Its protein product is CASSGDGVNSNQPQHF. The full variable domain, completed using reference TRBV2 and TRBJ1-5, is EPEVTQTPSHQVTQMGQEVILRCVPISNHLYFYWYRQILGQKVEFLVSFYNNEISEKSEIFDDQFSVERPDGSNFTLKIRSTKLEDSAMYFCASSGDGVNSNQPQHFGDGTRLSIL.

This chain uses TRBV4-3 with TRBJ2-7; 8 bases are shared with TRBD2. The ends lost 2 bases at V and 2 bases at J; junction bases unmatched: 2. CDR1 and CDR2 from the germline V gene are LGHNA and YSLEER. CDR3 length: 14 amino acids. The CDR3 nucleotides are TGCGCCAGCAGCCAACTAGCGGGTACCTACGAGCAGTACTTC. Protein: CASSQLAGTYEQYF.

The chain is built from TRBV21-1 and TRBJ1-6; the table names TRBD1, a call not compared with the DNA. TRBV21-1 is an annotated pseudogene. The CDR3 contains 13 residues. CDR3 region: CASSVPGQSPLHF. Here the CDR3 DNA reads TGTGCCAGCAGCGTCCCGGGACAGTCACCCCTCCACTTT.

This clone was seen more than once but under ten times. The chain combines TRBV6-8 with TRBJ2-7; 7 bases are shared with TRBD1. From germline, CDR1 is MNHGY and CDR2 SAAAGT. CDR3 size: 14 residues. J gave up 2 bases and V 5 bases, and 6 bases lay outside the gene matches. The CDR3 loop is CASSPPGQPYEQYF. The CDR3 nucleotides are TGTGCCAGCAGTCCCCCGGGACAGCCCTACGAGCAGTACTTC.

This rearrangement joins TRBV28 to TRBJ2-7, with unresolved D. Trimming removed 5 bases from V and 2 bases from J, with 7 bases in between. Germline V gene lookup returns CDR1 MDHEN and CDR2 SYDVKM. The CDR3 loop spans 12 amino acids. In DNA, the CDR3 is TGTGCCAGCAGTGCCCAGACCTACGAGCAGTACTTC. This translates into CASSAQTYEQYF. The full variable domain, completed using reference TRBV28 and TRBJ2-7, is DVKVTQSSRYLVKRTGEKVFLECVQDMDHENMFWYRQDPGLGLRLIYFSYDVKMKEKGDIPEGYSVSREKKERFSLILESASTNQTSMYLCASSAQTYEQYFGPGTRLTVT.

The chain combines TRBV9 with TRBJ2-1; 9 nucleotides match TRBD2. The length of the CDR3 is 15 residues. Trimming removed 4 bases from V and 6 bases from J; junction bases left unmatched: 8. Germline V gene data show CDR1 as SGDLS and CDR2 as YYNGEE. Written as DNA, the CDR3 is TGTGCCAGCAGCTTAAGCGGGGGGACCGGCAATGAGCAGTTCTTC. This codes for CASSLSGGTGNEQFF.

The V gene is TRBV7-2, the J gene TRBJ2-1; TRBD2 aligns across 16 bases. The CDR3 contains 16 residues. J gave up 9 bases and V 5 bases, and 7 bases lay outside the gene matches. CDR1 is SGHTA and CDR2 is FQGNSA in the germline V gene. The CDR3 sequence is CASSPLGLAGGVEQFF. The CDR3 bases are TGTGCCAGCAGCCCTTTGGGACTAGCGGGGGGGGTTGAGCAGTTCTTC.

The V call is TRBV28, the J call TRBJ1-2; D remains unclear. Trimming stripped 8 bases from V and 4 bases from J, with 14 bases between. Germline V gives CDR1 MDHEN, CDR2 SYDVKM. This CDR3 is 13 amino acids long. CDR3 nucleotide sequence: TGTGCCAGCTCCTCCGGGGTATCCTATGGCTACACCTTC. Its protein is CASSSGVSYGYTF.

The chain links TRBV19 to TRBJ1-4; possible D gene TRBD1, 5 bases. CDR3 length: 13 amino acids. Trimming pared 7 bases from V and 12 bases from J, leaving 18 bases between. CDR1 LNHDA and CDR2 SQIVND come from the germline V gene (reference sequence). The CDR3 sequence: CASTDGGFGELFF. The CDR3, as DNA: TGTGCCAGTACGGACGGGGGTTTTGGGGAACTGTTTTTT.

The CDR3 coding sequence is TGTGCCAGCAGTTTAGAACAGCCGGGACAGGCCAACACTGAAGCTTTCTTT. Amino acids: CASSLEQPGQANTEAFF. The rearrangement links TRBV28 to TRBJ1-1, with TRBD1 matching 8 bases. Trimming cost V 2 bases and J 2 bases; bases outside gene matches: 10. CDR3 length equals 17 residues. Germline CDR1 and CDR2: MDHEN and SYDVKM.

V gene TRBV13 combines with J gene TRBJ1-2; 7 bases fit TRBD1. The germline gives CDR1 PRHDT, CDR2 FYEKMQ (reference sequence). The V gene end was trimmed by 3 bases and the J gene end by 7 bases; junction bases not matched to a gene: 2. CDR3 length: 12 amino acids. DNA for the CDR3: TGTGCCAGCAGCTTCCAGGGGGGTGGCTACACCTTC. It specifies CASSFQGGGYTF.

The rearrangement joins TRBV4-3 to TRBJ1-5; 7 nucleotides match TRBD1. CDR3 size: 16 residues. J gave up 4 bases and V 0 bases, and 6 bases lay outside the gene matches. CDR1 is LGHNA, CDR2 YSLEER, per germline. The CDR3 sequence: CASSQDLTGTNQPQHF. The CDR3 DNA is TGCGCCAGCAGCCAAGATTTGACAGGGACTAATCAGCCCCAGCATTTT.